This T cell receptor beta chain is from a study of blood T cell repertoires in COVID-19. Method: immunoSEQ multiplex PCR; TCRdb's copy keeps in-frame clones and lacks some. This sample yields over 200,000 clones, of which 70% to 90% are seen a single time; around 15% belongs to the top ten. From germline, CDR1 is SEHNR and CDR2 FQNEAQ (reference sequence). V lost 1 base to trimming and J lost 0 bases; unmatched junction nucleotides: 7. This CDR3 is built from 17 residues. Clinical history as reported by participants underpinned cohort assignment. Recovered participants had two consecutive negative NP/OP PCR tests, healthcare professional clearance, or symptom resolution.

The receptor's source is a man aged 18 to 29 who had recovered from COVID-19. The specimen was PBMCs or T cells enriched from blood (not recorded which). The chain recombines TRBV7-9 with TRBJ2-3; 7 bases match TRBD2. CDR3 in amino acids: CASSLVSGETSTDTQYF. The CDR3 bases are TGTGCCAGCAGCTTAGTAAGCGGGGAAACTAGCACAGATACGCAGTATTTT.